The entry below gives a single T cell receptor (beta chain) sequence along with its context. Per the authors' pipeline: Reference gene primer amplification gave nucleated cell count estimates. Some clones are missing from TCRdb's copy, which holds only in-frame ones; the method was immunoSEQ multiplex PCR. D and trimming were read from the DNA, whereas the V and J calls and clone size are those reported in that table. The table includes roughly 200,000 clones, about nine tenths detected once. These data belong to a study of blood T cell repertoires in COVID-19. Study at large: Specimens from acute and convalescent COVID-19 originated in the United States, Italy and Spain.

The CDR3 contains 16 residues. Looked up from germline, CDR1 is LGHDT and CDR2 is YNNKEL (reference sequence). After removal of 4 bases from V and 1 base from J, the junction contained 4 bases not matched to a gene. The chain has TRBV3-1 (or the pseudogene TRBV3-2) and TRBJ2-4; 10 bases align to TRBD2. The TCR sequence derives from a man aged 18 to 29 with active or convalescent COVID-19. Sequences were obtained from peripheral blood. The CDR3 nucleotides read TGTGCCAGCAGCCTAGCGGGAGGCTCTGCCAAAAACATTCAGTACTTC. Translated, it gives CASSLAGGSAKNIQYF.